This T cell receptor (beta chain) stems from a study of T cells after yellow fever vaccination (dated by TCRdb to between 2017 and 2020). General notes on the study: The SMART-Seq v4 Ultra Low Input RNA kit was used to prepare libraries from fractions with low cell numbers. Blood was collected at multiple timepoints before and after primary and secondary immunization, and bulk PBMC replicates and cell subsets were isolated. Bulk TCR alpha and beta repertoires were sequenced longitudinally to track T-cell clones before and after primary and booster YFV17D yellow fever vaccination. The cohort comprised two healthy male donors, one aged 18 to 30 and one aged 30 to 40 years.

Reading the label with the study, this specimen's treatment or condition is: live attenuated yellow fever vaccine strain. A standard Ficoll-Paque protocol was used to isolate PBMCs from peripheral blood. Dynabeads CD4 and CD8 positive selection kits were used to isolate CD4 and CD8 T-cell fractions. TriZol was used to extract RNA from bulk PBMCs, CD4 and CD8 fractions, and dextramer-positive and dextramer-negative fractions. From the germline V gene, CDR1 is KGHSH and CDR2 is LQKENI. V lost 2 bases and J lost 4 bases, and the count of bases not matched to a germline gene is 1. Spanning cysteine to phenylalanine, the CDR3 consists of 13 amino acids. Just CDR3 DNA is preserved here, 39 bases in frame from base 1. These reads were obtained on an Illumina NovaSeq 6000. TCR cDNA was synthesized by 5'RACE template switching, through which a universal primer site and unique molecular identifiers were introduced. cDNA synthesis was primed from both the TCR alpha and TCR beta constant segments. Libraries were amplified in two PCR steps, with sample barcodes and sequencing adapters added in the second step. Sequencing of libraries was done on Illumina HiSeq 2500 (2x100 bp) or NovaSeq (2x150 bp). The published analysis was carried out like this. MIGEC was used to demultiplex reads and collapse the reads into UMI consensus sequences, and MiXCR was used for V(D)J alignment. Using edgeR on replicate PBMC samples, clonotypes were called vaccine-responding if FDR was below 0.01 and the log2 fold change was above 5 up to day 15. Each bulk clonotype received a CD4 or CD8 identity based on whether the sequenced CD4 or CD8 repertoire contained that clonotype at higher abundance. The public reads were run again by TCRdb, first through fastp at Q25 and then through MiXCR, and only productive beta chains were kept. One record per CDR3 amino acid sequence lists the most common genes and DNA. The V and J calls come from TCRdb's annotation, not from the publication. The table for this sample lists about 220,000 distinct CDR3 sequences; about 3% of them were counted only once. Under 3.5% of the sample belongs to the ten largest clones.

Beyond this particular receptor, the publication reports: A small fraction of clonotypes appeared in both the CD4 and CD8 compartments, likely as a result of convergent recombination. Because only two donors were included in the study, the extent to which the findings can be generalized is limited. The secondary T-cell response was found to be weaker but faster than the primary response, with a peak reached on day 5 rather than on day 15. FACS-sorted repertoires could contain abundant contaminating clonotypes from the bulk population, so computational filtering was required. After the booster, most clones that had expanded after primary vaccination were detected again (roughly 95% of CD4 and more than 80% of CD8), suggesting broad maintenance of memory.

This clonotype was recorded a few times. Its antigen remains unidentified. Nothing much larger sits one base from this clone, and base qualities are not available. The sample consisted of CD4+ T cells sorted from PBMCs, taken 10 days after the yellow fever booster vaccination. The chain couples TRBV18 to TRBJ2-5; 7 of the junction bases match TRBD1. This clonotype was obtained from a man aged 18 to 29 who received the YFV17D yellow fever vaccine. CDR3 sequence: CASSPTGVETQYF. The nucleotide sequence reads TGTGCCAGCTCACCAACAGGGGTAGAGACCCAGTACTTC.